A single sample is the source of the 26 T cell receptor beta chains below, sequenced in a study of post-analysis software for immune sequencing data. Overall study findings and caveats: Patients carried a handful of TRBV segments more frequently than controls did, and TRBV5-6, TRBV5-1 and TRBV20-1 were among them.

TCR beta libraries were prepared from cDNA with unique molecular identifiers. TCRdb called the PCR reads again in MiXCR, with one record for every CDR3 protein. Of 750,000 to 950,000 distinct CDR3 sequences in the sample, approximately 50% were seen once. No antigen has been identified for these receptors. The sequencing sample was made of blood. These receptors came from a girl between 5 and 17 years old with multiple sclerosis.

The chain employs TRBV5-1 and TRBJ2-6; D remains unclear. CDR3 length: 14 residues. The germline gives CDR1 SGHRS, CDR2 YFSETQ. Trimming removed 1 base from V and 2 bases from J, with 4 bases in between. CDR3: CASSLIPGANVLTF. The CDR3 bases are TGCGCCAGCAGCTTGATCCCTGGGGCCAACGTCCTGACTTTC.

This clonotype was seen just once. V and J are TRBV5-1 and TRBJ2-3; D is undetermined. Germline-derived CDR1 and CDR2 are SGHRS and YFSETQ. V was clipped by 4 bases and J by 7 bases, with 10 bases between them. This CDR3 contains 12 residues. DNA of the CDR3: TGCGCCAGCAGCCTCGACACGCATACGCAGTATTTT. It yields the protein CASSLDTHTQYF.

The chain employs TRBV6-5 and TRBJ2-1, with D possibly TRBD2 on 5 matching bases. Deletions cut 6 bases from V and 3 bases from J, with 18 bases between. The germline CDR1 and CDR2 sequences are MNHEY and SVGAGI. The CDR3 length is 16 residues. The CDR3 DNA sequence: TGTGCCAGCAGCTCCCCGTTTGGGAGCTGCTACAATGAGCAGTTCTTC. Encoded protein: CASSSPFGSCYNEQFF.

This clonotype was found a few times. The J gene is TRBJ2-1, the V gene TRBV11-2; D is possibly TRBD2 (6 bases). Trimming removed 0 bases from V and 6 bases from J, with 15 bases in between. Germline V gene lookup returns CDR1 SGHAT and CDR2 FQNNGV. The CDR3 runs to 16 residues. The DNA for the CDR3 is TGTGCCAGCAGCTTAGAAGGTGGCGTGGGGGGCAATGAGCAGTTCTTC. As protein: CASSLEGGVGGNEQFF.

The chain combines TRBV7-8 with TRBJ2-1, with TRBD2 matching 9 bases. The DNA end is more similar to TRBJ2-7, so the J call may be wrong. The CDR3 contains 17 residues. The germline V gene has CDR1 SGHVS and CDR2 FQNEAQ. The CDR3 protein is CASSLARSSGRYNEQYF. CDR3 DNA sequence: TGTGCCAGCAGCTTAGCGCGGAGTAGCGGGAGATACAATGAGCAGTACTTC.

The chain employs TRBV5-1 and TRBJ2-6, with unresolved D. CDR1 and CDR2 (germline): SGHRS, YFSETQ. The CDR3 extends over 11 amino acids. Between the trimmed V and J ends, which lost 0 bases and 8 bases, there was a span of 0 bases. The CDR3 DNA is TGCGCCAGCAGCTTGGCCAACGTCCTGACTTTC. This codes for CASSLANVLTF.

The rearrangement links TRBV29-1 to TRBJ1-2; 8 bases agree with TRBD1. This CDR3 spans 18 amino acids. CDR1 SQVTM and CDR2 ANQGSEA come from the germline V gene. V lost 2 bases, J lost 3 bases, and 17 bases stayed unmatched. CDR3 bases: TGCAGCGTTGAATCTGTTTGGGCAGGGGGCGCGGGAGACTATGGCTACACCTTC. It translates to CSVESVWAGGAGDYGYTF.

J is TRBJ2-1 and V is TRBV5-5, with D possibly matching TRBD2 (5 bases). Trimming pared 4 bases from V and 8 bases from J, leaving 10 bases between. Germline V gene sequence: CDR1 SGHKS, CDR2 YYEKEE (reference sequence). There are 12 residues in the CDR3. CDR3 sequence (DNA): TGTGCCAGCAGCCCAGTCGGGGATGAGCAGTTCTTC. Its protein product is CASSPVGDEQFF.

This sequence joins TRBV5-1 and TRBJ2-4; D gene ambiguous. The closer fit of TRBJ2-7 to the DNA end suggests the J call may be wrong. This CDR3 contains 14 residues. Looked up from germline, CDR1 is SGHRS and CDR2 is YFSETQ. CDR3 bases: TGCGCCAGCAGCTTGGTGGCAGTCAACGACGAGCAGTACTTC. Encoded protein: CASSLVAVNDEQYF.

This clonotype was observed once. This chain links TRBV12-3 or TRBV12-4 with TRBJ2-1, with 7 bases fitting TRBD2. CDR3 length: 16 amino acids. Trimming cost V 6 bases and J 5 bases; bases outside gene matches: 13. The chain's CDR3 is CASSPRGRATHNEQFF. CDR3 sequence (DNA): TGTGCCAGCAGCCCCAGAGGGAGGGCAACCCACAATGAGCAGTTCTTC.

This clonotype was seen once. The rearrangement uses TRBV28 and TRBJ1-5; 8 bases match TRBD1. CDR1 and CDR2 from the germline V gene are MDHEN and SYDVKM. The length of the CDR3 is 14 residues. V shed 4 bases, J shed 6 bases, and the junction held 5 bases outside the gene matches. This CDR3 is CASSSDRVTQPQHF. DNA of the CDR3: TGTGCCAGCAGTTCGGACAGGGTCACTCAGCCCCAGCATTTT.

The chain combines TRBV7-9 with TRBJ2-1, with 11 positions matching TRBD2. The CDR3 is 18 amino acids. Per the germline V gene, CDR1 is SEHNR and CDR2 is FQNEAQ (reference sequence). Unmatched junction bases numbered 21, after V lost 10 bases and J lost 7 bases. This CDR3 reads CATWGASGRPSTGNEQFF. DNA for the CDR3: TGTGCCACCTGGGGGGCTAGCGGGAGGCCTTCAACGGGGAATGAGCAGTTCTTC.

This clonotype has just one count. The V gene is TRBV29-1, the J gene TRBJ2-2; TRBD2 matches 15 bases. This CDR3 is built from 16 residues. Germline V gene data show CDR1 as SQVTM and CDR2 as ANQGSEA. Germline trimming cut 4 bases from V and 4 bases from J; bases unmatched to any gene: 4. CDR3 amino acids: CSVGTSGGATTGELFF. The CDR3 bases are TGCAGCGTTGGGACTAGCGGGGGGGCCACCACCGGGGAGCTGTTTTTT.

This clonotype was detected a few times. This rearrangement joins TRBV7-9 to TRBJ2-5; no definite D call. The length of the CDR3 is 12 residues. Germline CDR1 SEHNR, CDR2 FQNEAQ (reference sequence). Trimming took off 4 bases at V and 7 bases at J, with 10 bases between the two ends. The CDR3 spells CASSYSTATQYF. In DNA form, the CDR3 reads TGTGCCAGCAGCTATTCAACGGCGACCCAGTACTTC.

This clonotype was seen only a few times. The chain uses TRBV29-1 and TRBJ1-2; D might be TRBD1 (5 bases). The CDR3 is 13 amino acids. In germline, CDR1 is SQVTM, CDR2 ANQGSEA. Deletions cut 4 bases from V and 4 bases from J, with 13 bases between. The CDR3 loop reads CSVGGTGLYGYTF. DNA of the CDR3: TGCAGCGTTGGGGGGACGGGCCTCTATGGCTACACCTTC.

The chain uses TRBV11-2 and TRBJ1-1, with D maybe TRBD1 (5 bases). CDR3 length: 13 amino acids. V was pared by 5 bases and J by 10 bases, with 17 bases between. The germline V gene encodes CDR1 SGHAT and CDR2 FQNNGV. CDR3 nucleotides: TGTGCCAGCAGCCCAAGCCCACCTGGGGGAGCTTTCTTT. Translated: CASSPSPPGGAFF.

This CDR3 is CSARWAMETQYF. The CDR3 nucleotides are TGCAGTGCTAGGTGGGCTATGGAGACCCAGTACTTC. This chain uses TRBV20-1 with TRBJ2-5; unclear D gene. CDR1 and CDR2 (germline): DFQATT, SNEGSKA (reference sequence). Trimming took off 3 bases at V and 5 bases at J, with 10 bases between the two ends. CDR3 length equals 12 residues.

Only one count was recorded for this clonotype. The J gene is TRBJ1-2, the V gene TRBV20-1; the D gene is possibly TRBD1 (5 bases). CDR1 and CDR2 (germline): DFQATT, SNEGSKA (reference sequence). Trimming left V 5 bases short and J 4 bases short, with 11 bases between. The CDR3 loop spans 12 amino acids. The CDR3 spells CSAEDKTYGYTF. Here the CDR3 DNA reads TGCAGTGCTGAGGACAAGACCTATGGCTACACCTTC.

This clonotype has only a few counts. This chain uses TRBV12-3 or TRBV12-4 with TRBJ2-1; the match to TRBD2 covers 9 bases. This CDR3 is built from 15 residues. The V and J ends lost 5 bases and 3 bases, in that order; junction bases with no gene match: 5. The CDR3 protein is CASSPSGGLYNEQFF. DNA of the CDR3: TGTGCCAGCAGTCCCAGCGGGGGGCTCTACAATGAGCAGTTCTTC.

This chain joins TRBV29-1 and TRBJ2-7; D could derive from TRBD1 or TRBD2 (5 bases each). Germline lookup yields CDR1 SQVTM and CDR2 ANQGSEA. V was cut by 7 bases and J by 5 bases, with 15 bases left in between. This CDR3 contains 12 residues. Here the CDR3 DNA reads TGCAGCGCCTCGGAGATGGGGGACGAGCAGTACTTC. Amino acid sequence: CSASEMGDEQYF.

This clonotype was counted only a few times. The chain employs TRBV11-3 and TRBJ1-1; D is uncertain. V lost 4 bases to trimming and J lost 4 bases, with 7 bases between them. The germline V gene has CDR1 SGHNT and CDR2 YENEEA. The CDR3 loop spans 12 amino acids. CDR3 sequence (DNA): TGTGCCAGCAGCTCTCGGAGCACTGAAGCTTTCTTT. Its translation: CASSSRSTEAFF.

The V gene is TRBV3-1, the J gene TRBJ2-7; unclear D gene. Germline V gene sequence: CDR1 LGHDT, CDR2 YNNKEL (reference sequence). Trimming cost V 2 bases and J 6 bases, with 14 bases left between them. CDR3 length: 14 amino acids. CDR3 loop: CASSQPLRSSEQYF. For the CDR3, the DNA is TGTGCCAGCAGCCAACCTCTCCGCTCGAGCGAGCAGTACTTC.

About this clonotype itself: One end of the junction varies from germline; a read error may be responsible. The chain employs TRBV3-1 and TRBJ2-2; TRBD1 matches 8 bases. Per germline, CDR1 LGHDT and CDR2 YNNKEL (reference sequence). The CDR3 totals 15 residues. The chain's CDR3 is CASSQHQGATGELFF. Here the CDR3 DNA reads TGTGCCAGCAGCCAACACCAGGGGGCCACCGGAGAGCTGTTTTTT. The full variable domain, completed using reference TRBV3-1 and TRBJ2-2, is DTAVSQTPKYLVTQMGNDKSIKCEQNLGHDTMYWYKQDSKKFLKIMFSYNNKELIINETVPNRFSPKSPDKAHLNLHINSLELGDSAVYFCASSQHQGATGELFFGEGSRLTVL.

The genes are TRBV15 and TRBJ1-2, with 9 bases aligning to TRBD1. J was trimmed by 4 bases and V by 3 bases; bases with no gene match: 0. The CDR3 sequence is 13 residues long. The germline gives CDR1 LNHNV, CDR2 YYDKDF (reference sequence). This CDR3 is CATSRDRGYGYTF. In nucleotides, the CDR3 is TGTGCCACCAGCAGGGACAGGGGCTATGGCTACACCTTC.

The V gene is TRBV12-3 or TRBV12-4, the J gene TRBJ1-2; D possibly corresponds to TRBD1 (5 bases). Trimming took 1 base from V and 0 from J, leaving 15 bases between them. This CDR3 region has 17 residues. Here the CDR3 DNA reads TGTGCCAGCAGTTTAGTGGGGGATCCTTCGGCTAACTATGGCTACACCTTC. Its protein is CASSLVGDPSANYGYTF.

In DNA, the CDR3 is TGTGCCAGCAGTGGCGGGACAGGGGAGACAGATACGCAGTATTTT. Its translation: CASSGGTGETDTQYF. The chain recombines TRBV6-2 or TRBV6-3 with TRBJ2-3; 10 bases line up with TRBD1. CDR3 length equals 15 residues. From germline, CDR1 is MNHEY and CDR2 SVGEGT. Unmatched junction bases numbered 5, after V lost 5 bases and J lost 3 bases.